This entry lists 12 T cell receptor beta chains sequenced from one sample in a study of cytomegalovirus exposure and HLA in healthy donors. PCR used 60 Vbeta primers and 13 Jbeta primers. Sequencing was performed with immunoSEQ multiplex PCR; in TCRdb, only in-frame clones are kept and a portion is missing. The data hold 85,000 to 100,000 clones, with about three quarters observed a single time. Sequencing was performed on PBMCs. All receptors derive from a human donor in good health.

The chain uses TRBV19 and TRBJ2-3, with TRBD2 matching over 13 bases. The CDR3 has 18 residues. V dropped 4 bases and J dropped 2; count of bases not matched to a gene: 9. The germline CDR1 and CDR2 sequences are LNHDA and SQIVND (reference sequence). The CDR3 bases are TGTGCCAGTAGTAAGACTAGCGGGGGGCCTACGTACACAGATACGCAGTATTTT. It specifies CASSKTSGGPTYTDTQYF.

The chain links TRBV14 to TRBJ1-4; TRBD1 agrees at 7 bases. V lost 1 base, J lost 2 bases, and 7 bases stayed unmatched. The CDR3 covers 17 residues. Per the germline V gene, CDR1 is SGHDN and CDR2 is FVKESK. The CDR3 DNA is TGTGCCAGCAGCCAAGGTTACAGGGGATACACTAATGAAAAACTGTTTTTT. Protein: CASSQGYRGYTNEKLFF.

The rearrangement links TRBV19 to TRBJ1-6, with TRBD1 matching 9 bases. This CDR3 has 15 amino acids. The V gene end was trimmed by 6 bases and the J gene end by 9 bases; junction bases not matched to a gene: 9. Germline lookup yields CDR1 LNHDA and CDR2 SQIVND (reference sequence). The CDR3 bases are TGTGCCAGTAGCCGTTCACAGGGGGCTTCTTCACCCCTCCACTTT. It codes for CASSRSQGASSPLHF.

The chain carries TRBV9 and TRBJ2-5, with D possibly TRBD2 on 5 matching bases. Germline loops: CDR1 SGDLS, CDR2 YYNGEE. There are 16 residues in the CDR3. The V and J ends lost 0 bases and 2 bases respectively, with 14 bases between them. CDR3 nucleotide sequence: TGTGCCAGCAGCGTAGGGCTGGGAGCCATTCAAGAGACCCAGTACTTC. Protein sequence: CASSVGLGAIQETQYF.

The rearrangement links TRBV7-2 to TRBJ2-3; 8 nucleotides line up with TRBD1. This CDR3 is 15 amino acids long. The germline CDR1 and CDR2 sequences are SGHTA and FQGNSA. Trimming cost V 3 bases and J 3 bases; bases outside gene matches: 5. The CDR3 here is CASSFYRGLTDTQYF. DNA of the CDR3: TGTGCCAGCAGCTTCTACAGGGGGTTAACAGATACGCAGTATTTT.

The chain employs TRBV19 and TRBJ2-6; 11 nucleotides match TRBD1. V was pared by 6 bases and J by 1 base, with 11 bases of the junction left unmatched. Germline assignment: CDR1 LNHDA and CDR2 SQIVND (reference sequence). The CDR3 loop spans 19 amino acids. The DNA of the CDR3 is TGTGCCAGTAGAGAAGCCGGGACAGGGGGAAAGTCTGGGGCCAACGTCCTGACTTTC. This sequence encodes CASREAGTGGKSGANVLTF.

The chain joins TRBV5-6 to TRBJ1-5; TRBD1 matches at 7 bases. The CDR3 is 18 residues long. Germline V gives CDR1 SGHDT, CDR2 YYEEEE. V was clipped by 2 bases and J by 5 bases; unmatched bases: 16. The CDR3 loop is CASSFRQGGKVVDQPQHF. The CDR3 bases are TGTGCCAGCAGCTTTCGACAGGGTGGAAAAGTCGTCGATCAGCCCCAGCATTTT. The full variable domain, in which reference TRBV5-6 and TRBJ1-5 provide the parts outside the CDR3, is DAGVTQSPTHLIKTRGQQVTLRCSPKSGHDTVSWYQQALGQGPQFIFQYYEEEERQRGNFPDRFSGHQFPNYSSELNVNALLLGDSALYLCASSFRQGGKVVDQPQHFGDGTRLSIL.

As for this clone: Germline and junction disagree at one end, which may indicate a read error. The chain links TRBV7-2 to TRBJ2-5; 7 bases map to TRBD1. This CDR3 comprises 12 residues. Per germline, CDR1 SGHTA and CDR2 FQGNSA. The CDR3 spells CASSPGLGQWDF. CDR3 bases: TGTGCCAGCAGCCCCGGTTTGGGACAGTGGGACTTC.

The sample holds one count of this clone. The chain uses TRBV19 and TRBJ2-1, with D tentatively TRBD2 (5 bases). The V gene lost 4 bases and the J gene lost 2 bases, with 9 bases spanning the gap. CDR1 and CDR2 from the germline V gene are LNHDA and SQIVND (reference sequence). This CDR3 has 14 residues. CDR3 protein: CASSTPGTYNEQFF. Written as DNA, the CDR3 is TGTGCCAGTAGTACCCCGGGAACCTACAATGAGCAGTTCTTC. The whole variable domain, remainder taken from reference TRBV19 and TRBJ2-1, is DGGITQSPKYLFRKEGQNVTLSCEQNLNHDAMYWYRQDPGQGLRLIYYSQIVNDFQKGDIAEGYSVSREKKESFPLTVTSAQKNPTAFYLCASSTPGTYNEQFFGPGTRLTVL.

To note about this clone: Mismatch with germline at one junction end may stem from a read error. The rearrangement links TRBV6-1 to TRBJ2-2; TRBD1 matches at 9 bases. The germline CDR1 and CDR2 sequences are MNHNS and SASEGT. CDR3 length: 15 amino acids. The CDR3 here is CASSEDRGRGGELFF. The CDR3 DNA follows: TGTGCCAGCAGCGAAGACAGGGGGAGGGGCGGGGAGCTGTTTTTT.

The genes are TRBV7-2 and TRBJ1-2; 8 bases are a match to TRBD1. CDR1 is SGHTA, CDR2 FQGNSA, per germline. The CDR3 consists of 14 residues. Germline trimming cut 2 bases from V and 5 bases from J; bases unmatched to any gene: 4. CDR3 protein: CASSLRQGSYGYTF. DNA of the CDR3: TGTGCCAGCAGCTTAAGACAGGGGTCGTATGGCTACACCTTC.

The chain links TRBV7-2 to TRBJ1-3; D ambiguous. The CDR3 sequence is 17 residues long. Germline CDR1 reads SGHTA; CDR2 reads FQGNSA. V lost 5 bases and J lost 1, with 18 bases in between. In nucleotides, the CDR3 is TGTGCCAGCAGCCCACGGTCGGTAATGAGGTCTGGAAACACCATATATTTT. Translated: CASSPRSVMRSGNTIYF.